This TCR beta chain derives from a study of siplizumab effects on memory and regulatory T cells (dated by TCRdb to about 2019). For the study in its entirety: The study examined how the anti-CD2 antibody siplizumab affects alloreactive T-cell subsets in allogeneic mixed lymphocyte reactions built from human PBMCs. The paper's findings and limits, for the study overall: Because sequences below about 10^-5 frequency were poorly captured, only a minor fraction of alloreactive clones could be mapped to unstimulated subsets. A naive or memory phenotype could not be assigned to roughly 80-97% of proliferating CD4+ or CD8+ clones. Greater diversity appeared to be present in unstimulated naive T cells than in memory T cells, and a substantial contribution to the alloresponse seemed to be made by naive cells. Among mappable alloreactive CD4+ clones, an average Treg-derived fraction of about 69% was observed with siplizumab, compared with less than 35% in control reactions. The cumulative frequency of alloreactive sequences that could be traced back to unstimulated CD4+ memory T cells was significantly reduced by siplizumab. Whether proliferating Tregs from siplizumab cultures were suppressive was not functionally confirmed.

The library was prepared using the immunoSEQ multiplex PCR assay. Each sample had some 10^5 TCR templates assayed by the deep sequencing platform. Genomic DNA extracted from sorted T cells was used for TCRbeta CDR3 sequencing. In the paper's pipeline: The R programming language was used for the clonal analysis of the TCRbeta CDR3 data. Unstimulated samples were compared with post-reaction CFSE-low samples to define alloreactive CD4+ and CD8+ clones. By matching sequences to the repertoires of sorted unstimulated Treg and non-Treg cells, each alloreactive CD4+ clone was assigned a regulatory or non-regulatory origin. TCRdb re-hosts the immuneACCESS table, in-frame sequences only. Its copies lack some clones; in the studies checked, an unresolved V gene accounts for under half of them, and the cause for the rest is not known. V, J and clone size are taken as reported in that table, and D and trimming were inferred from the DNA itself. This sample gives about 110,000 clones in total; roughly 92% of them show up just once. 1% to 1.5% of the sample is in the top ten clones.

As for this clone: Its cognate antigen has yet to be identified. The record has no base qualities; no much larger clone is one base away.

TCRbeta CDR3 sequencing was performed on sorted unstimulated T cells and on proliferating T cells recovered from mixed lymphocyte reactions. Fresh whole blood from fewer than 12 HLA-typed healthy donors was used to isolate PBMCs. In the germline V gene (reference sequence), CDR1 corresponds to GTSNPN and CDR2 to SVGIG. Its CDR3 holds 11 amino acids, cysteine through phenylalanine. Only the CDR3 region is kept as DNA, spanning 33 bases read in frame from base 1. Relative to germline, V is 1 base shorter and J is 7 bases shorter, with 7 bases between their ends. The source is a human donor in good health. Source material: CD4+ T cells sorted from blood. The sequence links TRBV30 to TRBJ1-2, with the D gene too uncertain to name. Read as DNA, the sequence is TGTGCCTGGAGTGGGACGGGTGGCTACACCTTC. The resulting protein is CAWSGTGGYTF. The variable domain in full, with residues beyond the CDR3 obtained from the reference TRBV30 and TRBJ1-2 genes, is SQTIHQWPATLVQPVGSPLSLECTVEGTSNPNLYWYRQAAGRGLQLLFYSVGIGQISSEVPQNLSASRPQDRQFILSSKKLLLSDSGFYLCAWSGTGGYTFGSGTRLTVV.